The sequence of this T cell receptor beta chain was determined in a study of CD4+ T cells in melanoma. Regarding the study as a whole: A reported correlation linked neoantigen-specific CD4+ T cells to CD8+, macrophage and B cell function. Reportedly, melanoma neoantigen-specific CD4+ T cells showed varied differentiation states.

Clones were read by immunoSEQ multiplex PCR, and TCRdb kept only the in-frame ones, dropping some. Among roughly 54,000 clones, roughly 89% were seen once, and the ten largest hold roughly 12%. As concerns this clone: Its antigen is unidentified.

The CDR3 has 14 amino acids. J gave up 4 bases and V 5 bases, and 5 bases lay outside the gene matches. The germline V gene encodes CDR1 MNHNS and CDR2 SASEGT. Sample: peripheral blood. This chain connects TRBV6-1 to TRBJ1-3, with TRBD1 matching over 7 bases. This receptor was identified in a human donor with melanoma. CDR3 sequence: CASSRQGFGNTIYF. CDR3 DNA: TGTGCCAGCAGTAGACAGGGATTCGGAAACACCATATATTTT.